A single T cell receptor (beta chain) is shown here with its context. Its antigen is not known. This sample stems from a study of T cell responses to AZD1222 COVID-19 vaccine. Study-level findings and limits: Seropositivity was recorded at baseline in only 6 or 7 AZD1222 recipients. Donors skewed white British and female; clonal diversity was possibly underestimated.

CDR1 and CDR2 (germline): LNHNV, YYDKDF (reference sequence). The germline V and J ends were trimmed by 2 bases and 2 bases, with 13 bases remaining between them. This CDR3 spans 16 amino acids. Sequencing was performed with immunoSEQ multiplex PCR; in TCRdb, only in-frame clones are kept and a portion is missing. The repertoire holds over 100,000 clones, with just under 95% as singletons. This specimen consisted of peripheral blood, obtained on day 0 of AZD1222 vaccination. This sequence joins TRBV15 and TRBJ2-1; D may correspond to TRBD1 or TRBD2 (5 bases each). The receptor was derived from an adult in good health. CDR3: CATSRSYGTTYNEQFF. CDR3 nucleotides: TGTGCCACCAGCAGATCCTACGGGACCACCTACAATGAGCAGTTCTTC.